Following are 8 T cell receptor beta chains from one sample sequenced in a study of blood T cell repertoires in COVID-19. Sequencing was performed with immunoSEQ multiplex PCR; in TCRdb, only in-frame clones are kept and a portion is missing. The table lists approximately 150,000 clones, around 87% of them singletons. The specimen sequenced was peripheral blood. These receptors all come from a woman aged 45-65 years with active or convalescent COVID-19.

The genes are TRBV28 and TRBJ1-5; D may be TRBD1 (5 bases). CDR1 is MDHEN and CDR2 is SYDVKM in the germline V gene. The V end was cut by 6 bases, the J end by 2 bases, with 14 bases between. The CDR3 is 15 residues long. The CDR3 region has the DNA TGTGCCAGCAGGGATTCAGGGTTTCGCAATCAGCCCCAGCATTTT. Amino acid sequence: CASRDSGFRNQPQHF. Drawing the rest from reference TRBV28 and TRBJ1-5, the complete variable domain is DVKVTQSSRYLVKRTGEKVFLECVQDMDHENMFWYRQDPGLGLRLIYFSYDVKMKEKGDIPEGYSVSREKKERFSLILESASTNQTSMYLCASRDSGFRNQPQHFGDGTRLSIL.

The chain combines TRBV28 with TRBJ1-4; D is uncertain. The CDR3 sequence is 15 residues long. Trimming cost V 6 bases and J 4 bases, with 15 bases left between them. The germline V gene encodes CDR1 MDHEN and CDR2 SYDVKM. CDR3 loop: CASRGRGSDNEKLFF. In DNA, the CDR3 is TGTGCCAGCAGGGGCCGAGGGAGTGATAATGAAAAACTGTTTTTT.

The chain links TRBV4-2 to TRBJ1-1; D is perhaps TRBD1 (6 bases). Per the germline V gene, CDR1 is LGHNA and CDR2 is YNFKEQ. The V end was cut by 1 base, the J end by 4 bases, with 10 bases between. CDR3 size: 14 residues. CDR3 in DNA: TGTGCCAGCAGCCAAGGGGAAGGGGGCACTGAAGCTTTCTTT. It encodes CASSQGEGGTEAFF.

The chain couples TRBV10-3 to TRBJ2-2, with 10 bases matching TRBD2. The CDR3 runs 16 residues. Germline trimming cut 6 bases from V and 2 bases from J; bases unmatched to any gene: 6. From germline, CDR1 is ENHRY and CDR2 SYGVKD. CDR3: CAISPSGRANTGELFF. As DNA, the CDR3 is TGTGCCATCAGCCCGAGCGGGAGGGCCAACACCGGGGAGCTGTTTTTT.

The CDR3 loop is CASSFGSSGANVLTF. CDR3 coding DNA: TGTGCCAGCAGCTTTGGGAGTTCTGGGGCCAACGTCCTGACTTTC. The chain links TRBV7-3 to TRBJ2-6, with D tentatively TRBD2 (5 bases). Trimming shortened V by 3 bases and J by 1 base, and 7 bases separated the two germline ends. The CDR3 runs to 15 residues. Germline assignment: CDR1 SGHTA and CDR2 FQGTGA.

The chain joins TRBV18 to TRBJ1-5; no definite D call. V lost 3 bases and J lost 2, with 11 bases in between. The CDR3 extends over 15 amino acids. The germline V gene has CDR1 KGHSH and CDR2 LQKENI. As DNA, the CDR3 is TGTGCCAGCTCACCGGAGGGCCAGGGCAATCAGCCCCAGCATTTT. It encodes CASSPEGQGNQPQHF.

The CDR3 region has the DNA TGTGCCAGCAGCATGGGGACAGGGCTGGATGAGCAGTTCTTC. It translates to CASSMGTGLDEQFF. This chain connects TRBV5-5 to TRBJ2-1; 9 nucleotides agree with TRBD1. Per the germline V gene, CDR1 is SGHKS and CDR2 is YYEKEE (reference sequence). With V trimmed by 4 bases and J by 8 bases, 7 bases remained unmatched. The CDR3 is 14 residues long.

V usage is TRBV30 and J usage is TRBJ2-7, with 8 nucleotides matching TRBD2. There are 14 residues in the CDR3. Losses at the gene ends were 0 bases for V and 6 bases for J; bases not matched to a gene: 7. Germline V gene sequence: CDR1 GTSNPN, CDR2 SVGIG (reference sequence). The CDR3 nucleotides read TGTGCCTGGAGTGTAGCAGCGGGAGAGGTCGAGCAGTACTTC. This gives the protein CAWSVAAGEVEQYF. The full variable domain, its missing parts supplied by reference TRBV30 and TRBJ2-7, is SQTIHQWPATLVQPVGSPLSLECTVEGTSNPNLYWYRQAAGRGLQLLFYSVGIGQISSEVPQNLSASRPQDRQFILSSKKLLLSDSGFYLCAWSVAAGEVEQYFGPGTRLTVT.